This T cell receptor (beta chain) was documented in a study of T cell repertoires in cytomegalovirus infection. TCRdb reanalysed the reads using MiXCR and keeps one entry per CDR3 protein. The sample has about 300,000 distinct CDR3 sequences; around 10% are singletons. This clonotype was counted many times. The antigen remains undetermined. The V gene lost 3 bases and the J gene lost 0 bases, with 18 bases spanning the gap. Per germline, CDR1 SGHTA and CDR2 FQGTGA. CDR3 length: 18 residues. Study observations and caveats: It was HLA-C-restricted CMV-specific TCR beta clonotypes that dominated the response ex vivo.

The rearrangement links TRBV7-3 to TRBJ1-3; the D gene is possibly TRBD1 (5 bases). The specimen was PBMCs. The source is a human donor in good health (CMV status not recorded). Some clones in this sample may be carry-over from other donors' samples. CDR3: CASSFIRGRNNSGNTIYF. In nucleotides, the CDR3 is TGTGCCAGCAGCTTCATACGGGGCAGGAATAACTCTGGAAACACCATATATTTT.